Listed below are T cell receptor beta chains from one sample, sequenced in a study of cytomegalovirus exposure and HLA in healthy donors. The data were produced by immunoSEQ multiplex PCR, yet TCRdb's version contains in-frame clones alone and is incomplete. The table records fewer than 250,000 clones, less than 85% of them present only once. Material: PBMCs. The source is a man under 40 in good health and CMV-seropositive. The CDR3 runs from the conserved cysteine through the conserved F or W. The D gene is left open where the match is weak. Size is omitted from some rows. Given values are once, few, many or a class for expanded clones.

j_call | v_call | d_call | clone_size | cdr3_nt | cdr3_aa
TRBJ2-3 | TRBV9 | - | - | TGTGCCAGCAGCCCAGTTCCGGACACTCCAGATACGCAGTATTTT | CASSPVPDTPDTQYF
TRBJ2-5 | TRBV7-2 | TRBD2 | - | TGTGCCAGCAGCTTCGGAAGGTGGCGGGGGGGCCGAGAGACCCAGTACTTC | CASSFGRWRGGRETQYF
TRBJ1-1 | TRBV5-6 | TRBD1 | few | TGTGCCAGCATAAACTACAGGGGAGGTAACACTGAAGCTTTCTTT | CASINYRGGNTEAFF
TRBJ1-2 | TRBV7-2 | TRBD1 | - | TGTGCCAGCAGCGTCCGGGACAGGGAGCGTGGCTACACCTTC | CASSVRDRERGYTF
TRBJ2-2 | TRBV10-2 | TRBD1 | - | TGCGCCAGCAGTGATCCCGGACAGGGGAAAGACGGGGAGCTGTTTTTT | CASSDPGQGKDGELFF
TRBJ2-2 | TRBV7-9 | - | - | TGTGCCAGCAGCCCGCGAACAGTGAACACCGGGGAGCTGTTTTTT | CASSPRTVNTGELFF
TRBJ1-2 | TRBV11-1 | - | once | TGTGCCAGCAGCCCCACCGGACAAAGGAGCCATGGCTACACCTTC | CASSPTGQRSHGYTF
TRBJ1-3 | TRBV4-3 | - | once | TGCGCCAGCAGCCAGAGTGGGGGGGGCACTGGAAACACCATATATTTT | CASSQSGGGTGNTIYF
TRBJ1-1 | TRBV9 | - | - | TGTGCCAGCAGCGTCGACTCGAACACTGAAGCTTTCTTT | CASSVDSNTEAFF
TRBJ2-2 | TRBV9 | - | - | TGTGCCAGCACCCGGGGCACCGGGGAGCTGTTTTTT | CASTRGTGELFF
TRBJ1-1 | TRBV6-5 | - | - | TGTGCCAGCAGTTATCAGACAGGAGGTTACACTGAAGCTTTCTTT | CASSYQTGGYTEAFF
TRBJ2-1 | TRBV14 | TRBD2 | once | TGTGCCAGCAGCCTTCTAGCGGGGGCGAACAATGAGCAGTTCTTC | CASSLLAGANNEQFF
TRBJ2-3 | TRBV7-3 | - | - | TGTGCCAGCAGCCCCGGGACATTCACAGATACGCAGTATTTT | CASSPGTFTDTQYF
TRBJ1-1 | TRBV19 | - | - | TGTGCCAGTAGTACCACTTTGTCCACTGAAGCTTTCTTT | CASSTTLSTEAFF
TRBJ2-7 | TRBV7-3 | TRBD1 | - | TGTGCCAGCAGCCCTTCCGGGACAGACCCCTACGAGCAGTACTTC | CASSPSGTDPYEQYF
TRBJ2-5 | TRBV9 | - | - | TGTGCCAGCAGCGTAGGTAGCGGAACACAAGAGACCCAGTACTTC | CASSVGSGTQETQYF
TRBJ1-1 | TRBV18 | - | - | TGTGCCAGCTCACCTAAACTAGACGGGTTGTCTGAAGCTTTCTTT | CASSPKLDGLSEAFF
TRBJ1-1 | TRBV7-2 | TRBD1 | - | TGTGCCAGCAGCTTAGTGGGACAGGGGGCCATGAACACTGAAGCTTTCTTT | CASSLVGQGAMNTEAFF
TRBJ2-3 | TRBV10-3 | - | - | TGTGCCATCAGCTTCAGGGGAGATACGCAGTATTTT | CAISFRGDTQYF
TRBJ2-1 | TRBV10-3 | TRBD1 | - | TGTGCCACTGCGGGACAGGGCCACAATGAGCAGTTCTTC | CATAGQGHNEQFF
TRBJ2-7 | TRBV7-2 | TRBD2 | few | TGTGCCAGCAGTTTAGATAGCGGGACCTCCTACGAGCAGTACTTC | CASSLDSGTSYEQYF
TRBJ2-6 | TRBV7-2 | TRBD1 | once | TGTGCCAGCAGCTTACAGACAGGGCTGTCTGGGGCCAACGTCCTGACTTTC | CASSLQTGLSGANVLTF
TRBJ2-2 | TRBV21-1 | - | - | TGTGCCAGCAGCAAAGTAAGAGTAACCGGGGAGCTGTTTTTT | CASSKVRVTGELFF
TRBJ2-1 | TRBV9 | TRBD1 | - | TGTGCCAGCAGCGCCGGACAGGGGCGCAACGATGAGCAGTTCTTC | CASSAGQGRNDEQFF
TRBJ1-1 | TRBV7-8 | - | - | TGTGCCAGCAGCTTAGAAGGGGCTGATGTGGTAGAAGCTTTCTTT | CASSLEGADVVEAFF
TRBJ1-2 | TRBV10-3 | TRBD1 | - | TGTGCCATCAGTGGGGGGACAGGGGCTGACGGCTACACCTTC | CAISGGTGADGYTF
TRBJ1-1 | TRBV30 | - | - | TGTGCCTGGAGTTTTTCCAGGGCGAGGGCTTTCTTT | CAWSFSRARAFF
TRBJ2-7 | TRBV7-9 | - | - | TGTGCCAGCAGCTCTGATAGCGGACCGGCCCACGAGCAGTACTTC | CASSSDSGPAHEQYF
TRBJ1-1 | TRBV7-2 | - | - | TGTGCCAGCAGCCCCCTTGGGGGGGAAGCTTTCTTT | CASSPLGGEAFF
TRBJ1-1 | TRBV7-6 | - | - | TGTGCCAGCAGCTCAGCCCACCTTAGAGGGGGCACTGAAGCTTTCTTT | CASSSAHLRGGTEAFF
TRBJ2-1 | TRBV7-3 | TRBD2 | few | TGTGCCAGCAGCTTAAGCGGGAGATCCTACAATGAGCAGTTCTTC | CASSLSGRSYNEQFF
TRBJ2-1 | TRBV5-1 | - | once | TGCGCCAGCGGTGCTGGCCTTGAGCAGTTCTTC | CASGAGLEQFF
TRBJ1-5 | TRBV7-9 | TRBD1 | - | TGTGCCAGCAGCGGGACAGATAGCAATCAGCCCCAGCATTTT | CASSGTDSNQPQHF
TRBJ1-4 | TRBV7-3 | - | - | TGTGCCAGCAGCCTCGGGACTGATGAAAAACTGTTTTTT | CASSLGTDEKLFF
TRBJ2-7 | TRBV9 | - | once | TGTGCCACCAATGGCGGGGATTGGAGTGGCGAGCAGTACTTC | CATNGGDWSGEQYF
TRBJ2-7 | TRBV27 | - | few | TGTGCCAGCAGTTCGCGGGACGGTCCCTACGAGCAGTACTTC | CASSSRDGPYEQYF
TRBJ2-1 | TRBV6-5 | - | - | TGTGCCAGCAGTTCACAGGGCTCTGAGCAGTTCTTC | CASSSQGSEQFF
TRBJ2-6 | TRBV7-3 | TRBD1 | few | TGTGCCAGCAGCTGGGACAGCGCAAACTCTGGGGCCAACGTCCTGACTTTC | CASSWDSANSGANVLTF
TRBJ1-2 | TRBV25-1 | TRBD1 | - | TGTGCCAGCAGTGAAGGGGGGACAGCTAACTATGGCTACACCTTC | CASSEGGTANYGYTF
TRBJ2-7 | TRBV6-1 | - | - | TGTGCCAGCAGTCGTGACTATTCCTACGAGCAGTACTTC | CASSRDYSYEQYF
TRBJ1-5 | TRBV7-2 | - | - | TGTGCCAGCAGCTTACAGGGGAGTTATCAGCCCCAGCATTTT | CASSLQGSYQPQHF
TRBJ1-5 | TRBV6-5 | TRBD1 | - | TGTGCCAGCAGCCCTGAACAGGGGATCAATCAGCCCCAGCATTTT | CASSPEQGINQPQHF
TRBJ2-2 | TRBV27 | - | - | TGTGCCAGCAGTTTATCACCCTCCAGGGACACCGGGGAGCTGTTTTTT | CASSLSPSRDTGELFF
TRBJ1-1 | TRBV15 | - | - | TGTGCCACCAGCCCTCGGCAGGTGATCACTGAAGCTTTCTTT | CATSPRQVITEAFF
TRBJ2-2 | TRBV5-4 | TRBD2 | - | TGTGCCAGCAGCCCCGGACTAGCGGGGGGTGGGGACACCGGGGAGCTGTTTTTT | CASSPGLAGGGDTGELFF
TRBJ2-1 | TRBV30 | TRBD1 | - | TGTGCCTGGAGCCGCCGGGACAGGGTATACAATGAGCAGTTCTTC | CAWSRRDRVYNEQFF